Here is one T cell receptor (beta chain) with its context. This CDR3 contains 15 residues. Germline lookup yields CDR1 MNHNS and CDR2 SASEGT. The ends were cut back, 7 bases at V and 4 bases at J, with 17 bases in the middle. The sample comes from a study of OX40 agonist ivuxolimab in advanced cancers. Overall study: Partial responses were observed in three patients, of whom one had hepatocellular carcinoma and two had cutaneous melanoma.

Sequencing was performed with immunoSEQ multiplex PCR; in TCRdb, only in-frame clones are kept and a portion is missing. The table includes about 83,000 clones, roughly 83% detected once. Sequenced material: CD4+ or CD8+ T cells sorted from blood, taken in a trial of the OX40 agonist ivuxolimab. The sequence derives from an adult with an advanced solid tumor such as melanoma, head and neck, liver or kidney cancer. This rearrangement joins TRBV6-1 to TRBJ2-1; D is ambiguous. CDR3 in DNA: TGTGCCAGCAAGTTAGGCACCATCCCATACAATGAGCAGTTCTTC. It is translated as CASKLGTIPYNEQFF.